This TCR beta chain was sequenced for a study of regulatory T cells in long-lasting Graves disease. Regarding the study as a whole: Segments TRBV28, TRBJ1-2 and TRBJ2-5 showed preferential usage in persistent disease. The small sample size may have reduced accuracy. The work looked only at peripheral blood and did not look at thyroid tissue.

Time point in this sample: persistent/refractory GD, antithyroid drugs over 5 years with positive TRAb. RNA isolated from PBMCs was used to make the TCR library. Recruitment took place at an endocrinology department in Xi'an, China. Combining iRepertoire HTBI primers with Arm-PCR of CDR3 regions, the authors built TCR beta libraries. In TCRdb, the multiplex PCR reads were re-called with MiXCR into one record per CDR3 protein. This table holds 650,000 to 850,000 distinct CDR3 sequences, approximately 31% found once. For this clonotype: Its antigen is undetermined.

The junction had 10 bases not matched to a gene; V was cut back by 0 bases and J by 0 bases. The CDR3 contains 17 residues. Germline CDR1 reads DFQATT; CDR2 reads SNEGSKA (reference sequence). The V call is TRBV20-1, the J call TRBJ2-5, with 7 bases matching TRBD1. Specimen: peripheral blood mononuclear cells (PBMCs), collected when the disease was refractory, from a patient treated with antithyroid drugs. The receptor was derived from a female donor with Graves disease. Here the CDR3 reads CSARDDSDRRNQETQYF. For the CDR3, the DNA is TGCAGTGCTAGAGATGACTCGGACAGGCGAAACCAAGAGACCCAGTACTTC.